The clone carrying this T cell receptor (beta chain) has just a few counts. V lost 5 bases to trimming and J lost 5 bases; unmatched junction nucleotides: 4. Germline V lookup: CDR1 ENHRY, CDR2 SYGVKD. This CDR3 has 13 amino acids. This entry is derived from a study of blood T cell repertoires in COVID-19. Overall study: The analysed material was cDNA or gDNA that came from T cells, B-cell-depleted T cells, or PBMCs.

TCRdb keeps only in-frame clones here, not all; method: immunoSEQ multiplex PCR. Here the sample spans roughly 320,000 clones, about 82% being singletons. The receptor was derived from a human donor in a cohort sampled during active COVID-19. The rearrangement uses TRBV10-3 and TRBJ1-2; 8 nucleotides line up with TRBD1. What was sequenced was peripheral blood. CDR3 DNA: TGTGCCATCAGTTCAGACAGGGGATATGGCTACACCTTC. Its translation is CAISSDRGYGYTF.